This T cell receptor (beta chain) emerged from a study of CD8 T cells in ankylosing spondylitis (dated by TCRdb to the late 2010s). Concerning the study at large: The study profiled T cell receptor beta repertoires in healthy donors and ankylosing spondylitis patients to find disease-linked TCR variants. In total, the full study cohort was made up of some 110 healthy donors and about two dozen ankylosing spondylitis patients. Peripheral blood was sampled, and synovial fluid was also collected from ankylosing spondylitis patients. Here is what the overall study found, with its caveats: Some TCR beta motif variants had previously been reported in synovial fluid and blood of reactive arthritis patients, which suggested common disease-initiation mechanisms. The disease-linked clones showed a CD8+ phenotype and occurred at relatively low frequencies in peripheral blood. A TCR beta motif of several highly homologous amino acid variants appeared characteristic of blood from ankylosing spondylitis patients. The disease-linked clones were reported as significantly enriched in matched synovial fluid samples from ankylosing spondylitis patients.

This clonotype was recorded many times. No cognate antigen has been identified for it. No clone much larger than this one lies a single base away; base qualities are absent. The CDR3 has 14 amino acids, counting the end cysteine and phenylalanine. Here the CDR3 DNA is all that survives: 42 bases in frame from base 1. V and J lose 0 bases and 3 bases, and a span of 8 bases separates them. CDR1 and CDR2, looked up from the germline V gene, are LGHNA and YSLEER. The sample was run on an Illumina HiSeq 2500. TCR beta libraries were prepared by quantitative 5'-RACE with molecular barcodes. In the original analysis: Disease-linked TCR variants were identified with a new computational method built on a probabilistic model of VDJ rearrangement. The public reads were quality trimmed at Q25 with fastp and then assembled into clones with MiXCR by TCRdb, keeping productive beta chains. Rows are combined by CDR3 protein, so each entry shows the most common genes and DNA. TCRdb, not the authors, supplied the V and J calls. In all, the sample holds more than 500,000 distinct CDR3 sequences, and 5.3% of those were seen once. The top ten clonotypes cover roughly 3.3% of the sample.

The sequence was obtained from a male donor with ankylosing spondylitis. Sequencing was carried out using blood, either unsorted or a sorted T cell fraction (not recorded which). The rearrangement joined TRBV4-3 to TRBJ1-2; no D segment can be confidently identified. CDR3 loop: CASSQDGGDYGYTF. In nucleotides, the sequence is TGCGCCAGCAGCCAAGATGGCGGAGACTATGGCTACACCTTC.